One TCR beta chain is described in this entry. Its antigen remains unknown. This clone may be a read error of a much larger clone one base away. These data belong to a study of tumor-infiltrating lymphocytes in primary liver carcinoma. Overall study context: Resection treated the patients' primary liver carcinoma. All patients, whether men or women, fell within 30 to 69 years of age.

Blood RNA was derived from unsorted whole blood, and germline DNA was extracted too. HBV chronically infected the treatment-naive patients. A primer matching the constant region was used to make TCR beta cDNA from around 460 ng of total RNA. Libraries of TCR beta came from three nested multiplex PCR rounds with slightly modified ARM-PCR. MiXCR, run by TCRdb on the multiplex PCR reads, gives a single entry per CDR3 protein. The profile shows 250,000 to 400,000 distinct CDR3 sequences, about 60% of them singletons. Whole-study results and caveats: Significantly larger top-250-clone fractions were found in tumors than in blood (p = 0.039).

The sequence came from a man aged 35-49 years with primary liver carcinoma and hepatitis B virus infection. Sequenced sample: peripheral blood.

The CDR3 here is CASNPSIGSERFF. CDR3 nucleotide sequence: TGTGCCAGCAACCCTAGCATAGGAAGTGAGCGGTTCTTC. This rearrangement joins TRBV6-1 to TRBJ2-1, with D possibly being TRBD2 (5 bases). This CDR3 has 13 residues. Germline V gives CDR1 MNHNS, CDR2 SASEGT.